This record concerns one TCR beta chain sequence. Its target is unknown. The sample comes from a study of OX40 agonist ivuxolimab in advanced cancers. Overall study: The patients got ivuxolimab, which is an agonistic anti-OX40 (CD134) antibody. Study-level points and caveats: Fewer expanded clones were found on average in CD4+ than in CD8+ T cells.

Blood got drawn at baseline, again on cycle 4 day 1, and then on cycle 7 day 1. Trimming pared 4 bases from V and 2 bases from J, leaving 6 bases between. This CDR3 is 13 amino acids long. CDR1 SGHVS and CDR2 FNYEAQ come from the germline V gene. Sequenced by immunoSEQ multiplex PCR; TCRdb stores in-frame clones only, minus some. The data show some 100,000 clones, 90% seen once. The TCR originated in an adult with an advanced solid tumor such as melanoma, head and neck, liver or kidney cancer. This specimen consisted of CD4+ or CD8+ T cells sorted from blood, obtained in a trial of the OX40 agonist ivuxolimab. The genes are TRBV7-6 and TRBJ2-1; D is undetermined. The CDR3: CASSSATYNEQFF. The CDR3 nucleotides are TGTGCCAGCAGCTCTGCCACCTACAATGAGCAGTTCTTC.